This TCR beta chain derives from a study of CD8 T cells in ankylosing spondylitis. Libraries for TCR beta were made by quantitative 5'-RACE with molecular barcodes. MiXCR was run by TCRdb on the 5' RACE reads, yielding one entry per CDR3 protein. Of just under 550,000 distinct CDR3 sequences listed, 10% to 15% are singletons. V was clipped by 8 bases and J by 1 base, with 11 bases between them. The CDR3 covers 13 residues. In the case of this clonotype: Its antigen remains unidentified.

Study-level results: In the blood and synovial fluid of reactive arthritis, some motif variants had been previously reported. Within ankylosing spondylitis blood, a TCR beta motif made up of eight or nine highly homologous variants appeared to be characteristic. Reports say disease-linked clones showed up significantly more in matched ankylosing spondylitis synovial fluid.

The chain couples TRBV12-3 or TRBV12-4 to TRBJ1-1; D ambiguous. The source material was blood, either unsorted or a sorted T cell fraction (not recorded which). This clonotype was obtained from a male donor with ankylosing spondylitis. CDR3: CASHFTANTEAFF. DNA for the CDR3: TGTGCCAGCCATTTCACGGCGAACACTGAAGCTTTCTTT.